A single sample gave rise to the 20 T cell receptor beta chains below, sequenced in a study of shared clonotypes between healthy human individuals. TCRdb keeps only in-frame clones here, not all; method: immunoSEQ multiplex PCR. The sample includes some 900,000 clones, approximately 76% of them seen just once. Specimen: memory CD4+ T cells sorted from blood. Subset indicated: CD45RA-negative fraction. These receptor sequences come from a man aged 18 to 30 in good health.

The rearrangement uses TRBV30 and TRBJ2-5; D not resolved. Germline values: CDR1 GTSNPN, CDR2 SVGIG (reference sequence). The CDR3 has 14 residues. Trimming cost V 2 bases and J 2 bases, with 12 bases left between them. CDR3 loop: CAWSIPGSQETQYF. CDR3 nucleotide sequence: TGTGCCTGGAGTATCCCGGGTTCGCAAGAGACCCAGTACTTC.

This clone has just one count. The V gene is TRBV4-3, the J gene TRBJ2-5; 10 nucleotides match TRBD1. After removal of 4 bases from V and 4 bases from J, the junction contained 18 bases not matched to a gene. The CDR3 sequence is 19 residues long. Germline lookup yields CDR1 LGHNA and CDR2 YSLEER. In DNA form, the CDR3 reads TGCGCCAGCAGCCGAGGGACAGGGGCGAATTTCAAAAGGGTAGAGACCCAGTACTTC. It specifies CASSRGTGANFKRVETQYF.

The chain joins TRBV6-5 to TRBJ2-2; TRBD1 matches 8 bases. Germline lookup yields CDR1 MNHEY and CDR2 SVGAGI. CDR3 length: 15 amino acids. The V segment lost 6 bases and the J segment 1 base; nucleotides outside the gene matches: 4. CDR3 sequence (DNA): TGTGCCAGCAGGGCCGGGACAGGGAACACCGGGGAGCTGTTTTTT. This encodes CASRAGTGNTGELFF.

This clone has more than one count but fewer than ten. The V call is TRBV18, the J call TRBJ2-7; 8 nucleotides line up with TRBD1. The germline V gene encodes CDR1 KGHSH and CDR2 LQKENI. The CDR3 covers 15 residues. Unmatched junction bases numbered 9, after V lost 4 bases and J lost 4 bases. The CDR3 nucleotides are TGTGCCAGCTCACAAAGCAGGGGGCCGGGGTACGAGCAGTACTTC. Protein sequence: CASSQSRGPGYEQYF.

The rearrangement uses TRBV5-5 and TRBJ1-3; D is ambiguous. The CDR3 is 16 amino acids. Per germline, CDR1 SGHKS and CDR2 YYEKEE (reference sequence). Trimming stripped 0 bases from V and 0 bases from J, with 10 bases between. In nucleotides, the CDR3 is TGTGCCAGCAGCTTGGGACATACAAGCTCTGGAAACACCATATATTTT. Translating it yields CASSLGHTSSGNTIYF.

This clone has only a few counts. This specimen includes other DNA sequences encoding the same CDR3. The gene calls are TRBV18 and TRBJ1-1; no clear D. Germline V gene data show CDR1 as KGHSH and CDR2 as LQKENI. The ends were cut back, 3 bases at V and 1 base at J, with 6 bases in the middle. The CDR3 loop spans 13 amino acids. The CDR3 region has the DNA TGTGCCAGCTCACCTAGCGGGAACACTGAAGCTTTCTTT. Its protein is CASSPSGNTEAFF.

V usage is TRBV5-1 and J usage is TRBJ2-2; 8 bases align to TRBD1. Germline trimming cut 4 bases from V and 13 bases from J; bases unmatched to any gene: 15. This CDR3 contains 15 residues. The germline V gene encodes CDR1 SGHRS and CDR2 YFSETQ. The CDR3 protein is CASSVYHEGQGLLFF. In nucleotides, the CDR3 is TGCGCCAGCAGCGTATATCACGAAGGACAGGGTCTGCTGTTTTTT.

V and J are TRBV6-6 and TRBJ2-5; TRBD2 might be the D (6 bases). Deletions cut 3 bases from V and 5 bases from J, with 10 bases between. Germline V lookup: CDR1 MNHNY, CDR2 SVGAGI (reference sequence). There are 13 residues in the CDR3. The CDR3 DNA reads TGTGCCAGCAGTTATTGGGGGAGGGAGACCCAGTACTTC. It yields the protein CASSYWGRETQYF.

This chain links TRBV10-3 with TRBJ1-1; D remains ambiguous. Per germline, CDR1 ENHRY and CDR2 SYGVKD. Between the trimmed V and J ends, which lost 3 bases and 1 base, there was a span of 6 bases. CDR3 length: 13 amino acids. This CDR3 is CAISEKSNTEAFF. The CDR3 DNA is TGTGCCATCAGTGAAAAGTCGAACACTGAAGCTTTCTTT.

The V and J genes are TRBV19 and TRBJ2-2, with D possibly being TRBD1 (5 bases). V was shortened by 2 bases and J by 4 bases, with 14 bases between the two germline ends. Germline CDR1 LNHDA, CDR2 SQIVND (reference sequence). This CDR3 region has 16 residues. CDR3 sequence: CASSITPGSRTGELFF. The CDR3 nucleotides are TGTGCCAGTAGTATAACCCCAGGGTCGCGCACCGGGGAGCTGTTTTTT.

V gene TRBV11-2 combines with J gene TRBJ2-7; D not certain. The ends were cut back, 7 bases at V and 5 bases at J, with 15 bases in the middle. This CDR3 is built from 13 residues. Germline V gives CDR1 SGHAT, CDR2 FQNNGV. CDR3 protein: CASTLSGKDEQYF. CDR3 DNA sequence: TGTGCCAGCACCCTTAGTGGGAAGGACGAGCAGTACTTC.

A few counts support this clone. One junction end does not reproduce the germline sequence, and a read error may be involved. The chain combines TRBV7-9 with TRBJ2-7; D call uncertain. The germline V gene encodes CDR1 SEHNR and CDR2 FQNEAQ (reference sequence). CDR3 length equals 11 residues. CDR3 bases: TGTGCCAGCAGCGGAATGGGTCGGGTGTTCTTC. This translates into CASSGMGRVFF.

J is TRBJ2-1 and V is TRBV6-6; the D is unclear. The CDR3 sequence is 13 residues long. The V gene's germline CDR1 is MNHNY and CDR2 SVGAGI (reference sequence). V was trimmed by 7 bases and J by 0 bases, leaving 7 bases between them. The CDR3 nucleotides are TGTGCCAGCAAGGATAGCTCCTACAATGAGCAGTTCTTC. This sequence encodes CASKDSSYNEQFF.

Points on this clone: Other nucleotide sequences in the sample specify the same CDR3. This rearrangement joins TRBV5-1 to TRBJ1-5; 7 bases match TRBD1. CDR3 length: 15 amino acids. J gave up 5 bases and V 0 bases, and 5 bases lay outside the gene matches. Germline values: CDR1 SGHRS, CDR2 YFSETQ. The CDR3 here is CASSLEGGLHQPQHF. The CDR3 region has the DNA TGCGCCAGCAGCTTGGAAGGGGGCCTACATCAGCCCCAGCATTTT.

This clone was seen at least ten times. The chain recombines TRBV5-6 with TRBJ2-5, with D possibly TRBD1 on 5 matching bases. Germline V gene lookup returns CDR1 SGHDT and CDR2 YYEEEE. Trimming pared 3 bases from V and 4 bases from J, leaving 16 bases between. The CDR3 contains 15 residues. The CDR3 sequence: CASSSPTASGETQYF. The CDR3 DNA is TGTGCCAGCAGCTCCCCGACAGCTTCAGGAGAGACCCAGTACTTC.

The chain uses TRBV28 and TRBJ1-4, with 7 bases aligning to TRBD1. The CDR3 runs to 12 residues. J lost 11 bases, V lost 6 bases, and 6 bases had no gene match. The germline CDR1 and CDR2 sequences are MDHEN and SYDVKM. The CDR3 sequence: CASRLGTVKLFF. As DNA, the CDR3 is TGTGCCAGCAGACTCGGGACAGTGAAACTGTTTTTT.

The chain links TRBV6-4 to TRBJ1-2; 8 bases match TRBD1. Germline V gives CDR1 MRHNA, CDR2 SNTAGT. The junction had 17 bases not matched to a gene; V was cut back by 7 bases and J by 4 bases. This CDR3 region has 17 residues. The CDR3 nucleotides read TGTGCCAGCACCTTCCTGGGTCGGGGCAGGGGGCCCTATGGCTACACCTTC. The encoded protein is CASTFLGRGRGPYGYTF.

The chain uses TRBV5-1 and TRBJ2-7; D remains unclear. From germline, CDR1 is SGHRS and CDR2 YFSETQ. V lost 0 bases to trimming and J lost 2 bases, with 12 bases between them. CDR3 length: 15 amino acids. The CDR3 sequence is CASSLDPSLAYEQYF. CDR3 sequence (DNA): TGCGCCAGCAGCTTGGATCCCAGCTTAGCCTACGAGCAGTACTTC.

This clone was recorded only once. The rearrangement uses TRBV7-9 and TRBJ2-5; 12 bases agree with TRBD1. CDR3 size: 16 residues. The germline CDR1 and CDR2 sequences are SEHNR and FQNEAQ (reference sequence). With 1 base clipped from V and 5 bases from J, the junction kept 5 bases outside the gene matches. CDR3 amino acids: CASSLVMGQGAETQYF. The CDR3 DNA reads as TGTGCCAGCAGCTTAGTAATGGGACAGGGGGCCGAGACCCAGTACTTC.

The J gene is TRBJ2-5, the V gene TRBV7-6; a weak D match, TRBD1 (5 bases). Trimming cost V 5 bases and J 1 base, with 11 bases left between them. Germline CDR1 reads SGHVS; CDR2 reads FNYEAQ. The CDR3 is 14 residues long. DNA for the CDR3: TGTGCCAGCAGCCGAACGACAGTCCAAGAGACCCAGTACTTC. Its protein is CASSRTTVQETQYF.